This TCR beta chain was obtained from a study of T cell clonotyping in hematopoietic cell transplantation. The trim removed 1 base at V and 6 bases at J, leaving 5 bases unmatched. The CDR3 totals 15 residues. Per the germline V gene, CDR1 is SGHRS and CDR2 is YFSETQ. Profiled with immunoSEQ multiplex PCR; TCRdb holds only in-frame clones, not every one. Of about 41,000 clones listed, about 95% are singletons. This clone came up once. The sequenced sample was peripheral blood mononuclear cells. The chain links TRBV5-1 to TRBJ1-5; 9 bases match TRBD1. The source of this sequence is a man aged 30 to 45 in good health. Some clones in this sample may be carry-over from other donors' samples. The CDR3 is CASSLTGGAGQPQHF. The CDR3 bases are TGCGCCAGCAGCTTGACAGGGGGCGCCGGTCAGCCCCAGCATTTT. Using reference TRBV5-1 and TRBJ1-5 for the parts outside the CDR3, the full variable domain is KAGVTQTPRYLIKTRGQQVTLSCSPISGHRSVSWYQQTPGQGLQFLFEYFSETQRNKGNFPGRFSGRQFSNSRSEMNVSTLELGDSALYLCASSLTGGAGQPQHFGDGTRLSIL.